Detailed here is one TCR beta chain. The antigen remains unidentified. The sample originates from a study of shared clonotypes between healthy human individuals. Findings and caveats of the study: Naive CD4 clonotypes overlapped across a few donors at around 4.7%.

It was 150 to 200 ng DNA, 33,000 or so T cell genomes, that sorted-subset replicate PCRs used. TCRdb's copy holds only in-frame clones and misses some; the assay was immunoSEQ multiplex PCR. This sample carries millions of clones, over 85% of them seen once, and the ten largest clones take roughly 0.14%. Donors comprised healthy HIV-negative adults lacking recent acute infections or vaccinations. This TCR was recovered from a man aged 18 to 29 in good health. The sample comprised naive CD4+ T cells sorted from blood. Indicated subset: CD45RA+ positively selected.

The CDR3 region is CASSHDSYEQYF. In DNA, the CDR3 is TGTGCCAGCAGCCATGACAGCTACGAGCAGTACTTC. This chain uses TRBV11-3 with TRBJ2-7; a possible D gene is TRBD1 (5 bases). Germline V gives CDR1 SGHNT, CDR2 YENEEA. The CDR3 sequence is 12 residues long. Trimming left V 5 bases short and J 3 bases short, with 8 bases between.